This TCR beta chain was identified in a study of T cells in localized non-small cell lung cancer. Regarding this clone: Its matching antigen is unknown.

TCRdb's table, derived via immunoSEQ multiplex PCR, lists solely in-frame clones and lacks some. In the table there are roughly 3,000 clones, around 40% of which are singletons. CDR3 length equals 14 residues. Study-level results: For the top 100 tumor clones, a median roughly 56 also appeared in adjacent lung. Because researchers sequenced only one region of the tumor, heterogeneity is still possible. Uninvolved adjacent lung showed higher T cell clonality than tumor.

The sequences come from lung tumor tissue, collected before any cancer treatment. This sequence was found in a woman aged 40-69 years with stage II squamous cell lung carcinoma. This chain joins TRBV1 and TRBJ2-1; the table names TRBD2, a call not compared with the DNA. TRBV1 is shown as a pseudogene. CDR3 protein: CASSPDGFGGEQFF. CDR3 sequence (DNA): TGCGCCAGCAGCCCGGATGGGTTCGGGGGTGAGCAGTTCTTC.